The 22 T cell receptor beta chains presented below share a single source sample, sequenced in a study of blood T cells in healthy people across ages. It was with a sample-barcoded 5' primer and a J-beta primer mix that a second PCR of roughly 7 to 12 cycles was run. TCRdb reprocessed the 5' RACE reads with MiXCR, giving one entry per CDR3 protein. Among about 1.5 million distinct CDR3 sequences, 35% to 45% were seen once, and the ten largest hold roughly 8.2%. The sample comprised blood. The source of these receptors is a woman younger than 35 in good health.

The chain joins TRBV6-2 or TRBV6-3 to TRBJ2-1, with D unclear. Trimming took off 5 bases at V and 10 bases at J, with 9 bases between the two ends. From germline, CDR1 is MNHEY and CDR2 SVGEGT. The CDR3 spans 11 residues. The DNA for the CDR3 is TGTGCCAGCAGTACGCCCGGGGAGCAGTTCTTC. This translates into CASSTPGEQFF.

This chain uses TRBV30 with TRBJ2-1; 14 nucleotides agree with TRBD2. V gave up 0 bases and J gave up 5 bases; unmatched junction bases: 15. This CDR3 has 20 residues. Germline V CDR1 and CDR2: GTSNPN, SVGIG (reference sequence). The CDR3 sequence is CAWSVREGTSGRFIHNEQFF. CDR3 sequence (DNA): TGTGCCTGGAGTGTACGAGAGGGGACTAGCGGGAGATTTATCCACAATGAGCAGTTCTTC.

The chain carries TRBV29-1 and TRBJ2-3; 7 bases map to TRBD2. V gave up 4 bases and J gave up 1 base; unmatched junction bases: 5. The CDR3 spans 14 residues. Germline V gene data show CDR1 as SQVTM and CDR2 as ANQGSEA. DNA of the CDR3: TGCAGCGTTGTGACGGGGGGACGCACAGATACGCAGTATTTT. Encoded protein: CSVVTGGRTDTQYF.

The chain is built from TRBV19 and TRBJ2-1, with 8 bases fitting TRBD2. V dropped 3 bases and J dropped 6; count of bases not matched to a gene: 1. The CDR3 runs 13 residues. The germline V gene encodes CDR1 LNHDA and CDR2 SQIVND (reference sequence). As DNA, the CDR3 is TGTGCCAGTAGTATTAGCGGGACCAATGAGCAGTTCTTC. Translation: CASSISGTNEQFF.

This clonotype has more than one count but fewer than ten. The J gene is TRBJ2-1, the V gene TRBV11-2; 10 bases map to TRBD1. The junction had 6 bases not matched to a gene; V was cut back by 5 bases and J by 5 bases. Germline CDR1 reads SGHAT; CDR2 reads FQNNGV. The CDR3 loop spans 15 amino acids. Written as DNA, the CDR3 is TGTGCCAGCAGCAGAGACAGGGGGCGGAACAATGAGCAGTTCTTC. The encoded protein is CASSRDRGRNNEQFF.

The DNA of the CDR3 is TGTGCCAGCAGACCAGGGATTTTCCAGGGCGAGCAGTACTTC. It is translated as CASRPGIFQGEQYF. V usage is TRBV12-3 or TRBV12-4 and J usage is TRBJ2-7; weak D call: TRBD1 (5 bases). The CDR3 has 14 residues. Trimming removed 6 bases at V and 6 bases at J, with 18 bases between.

The sample holds many counts of this clonotype. One junction end disagrees with the germline gene, perhaps due to a read error. V usage is TRBV5-1 and J usage is TRBJ2-7; D might be TRBD1 (5 bases). Germline assignment: CDR1 SGHRS and CDR2 YFSETQ. The CDR3 totals 13 residues. The CDR3 DNA sequence: TGTGCCAGCAGCCTCGACAGAACCTACGAGCAGTACTTC. It is translated as CASSLDRTYEQYF.

The rearrangement joins TRBV4-2 to TRBJ2-5; D is possibly TRBD1 or TRBD2 (6 bases each). The CDR3 covers 15 residues. The V end lost 4 bases, the J end lost 0 bases, and 12 bases lay between the germline ends. CDR1 and CDR2 from the germline V gene are LGHNA and YNFKEQ. DNA for the CDR3: TGTGCCAGCAGCCCCGGAGGGGGGTACCAAGAGACCCAGTACTTC. As protein: CASSPGGGYQETQYF.

The gene calls are TRBV10-3 and TRBJ2-2; perhaps TRBD2 as D (8 bases). Germline V CDR1 and CDR2: ENHRY, SYGVKD. This CDR3 is 15 amino acids long. V was cut by 7 bases and J by 4 bases, with 16 bases left in between. This CDR3 reads CAIKVREGATGELFF. Written as DNA, the CDR3 is TGTGCCATCAAGGTTCGGGAGGGGGCCACCGGGGAGCTGTTTTTT.

The table lists this clonotype with a few counts. This chain connects TRBV12-3 or TRBV12-4 to TRBJ1-2; 7 bases align to TRBD1. V shed 5 bases, J shed 5 bases, and the junction held 8 bases outside the gene matches. The CDR3 contains 14 residues. This CDR3 reads CASSPEGTVYGYTF. The CDR3 DNA reads as TGTGCCAGCAGTCCCGAGGGGACAGTATATGGCTACACCTTC.

The chain uses TRBV6-2 or TRBV6-3 and TRBJ2-5; D gene uncertain. Between the trimmed V and J ends, which lost 6 bases and 11 bases, there was a span of 10 bases. CDR1 MNHEY and CDR2 SVGEGT come from the germline V gene. The CDR3 loop spans 10 amino acids. CDR3 region: CASRKGEQYF. In nucleotides, the CDR3 is TGTGCCAGCAGGAAAGGTGAGCAGTACTTC.

The sample holds a few counts of this clonotype. This rearrangement joins TRBV21-1 to TRBJ2-3. TRBV21-1 is termed a pseudogene. This CDR3 spans 14 amino acids. CDR3 coding DNA: TGTGCCAGCAGCAAAGGGCCCCACACAGATACGCAGTATTTT. Translating gives CASSKGPHTDTQYF.

The V gene is TRBV12-5, the J gene TRBJ2-5; TRBD2 matches at 12 bases. The J segment lost 11 bases and the V segment lost 6 bases, leaving 10 bases of the junction unmatched. CDR1 is LGHNT, CDR2 FRNRAP, per germline. There are 14 residues in the CDR3. The CDR3 loop is CASGSSGGADEQYF. In DNA, the CDR3 is TGTGCTAGTGGCTCTAGCGGGGGGGCCGATGAGCAGTACTTC.

There are a few counts of this clonotype. The chain recombines TRBV18 with TRBJ1-2; D is ambiguous. V was trimmed by 0 bases and J by 3 bases, leaving 5 bases between them. CDR1 and CDR2 from the germline V gene are KGHSH and LQKENI. The CDR3 has 13 residues. The CDR3 sequence is CASSPPSDYGYTF. In nucleotides, the CDR3 is TGTGCCAGCTCACCACCCTCGGACTATGGCTACACCTTC.

This clonotype was counted once. The V and J genes are TRBV20-1 and TRBJ2-7; TRBD2 matches 9 bases. The DNA end lines up better with TRBJ2-5; the J call may be wrong. Looked up from germline, CDR1 is DFQATT and CDR2 is SNEGSKA (reference sequence). The length of the CDR3 is 14 residues. Here the CDR3 DNA reads TGCAGTGCCCCACAGCGGGGGGCGGTTGAGACCCAGTACTTC. Protein: CSAPQRGAVETQYF.

This sequence joins TRBV7-9 and TRBJ2-2; D is tentatively TRBD1 or TRBD2 (5 bases each). V gave up 5 bases and J gave up 4 bases, with 17 bases separating them. From germline, CDR1 is SEHNR and CDR2 FQNEAQ (reference sequence). The CDR3 spans 16 residues. CDR3 residues: CASSPTAGAGTGELFF. The DNA for the CDR3 is TGTGCCAGCAGCCCCACGGCCGGGGCGGGCACCGGGGAGCTGTTTTTT.

About this clonotype: One junction end disagrees with the germline gene, perhaps due to a read error. This chain joins TRBV7-2 and TRBJ1-4; D remains unclear. The CDR3 is 17 amino acids. The V gene's germline CDR1 is SGHTA and CDR2 FQGNSA. For the CDR3, the DNA is TGTGCCAGCAGCCCCCGGAACCGACCTGCAACTGATGAAAAACTGTTTTTT. This translates into CASSPRNRPATDEKLFF.

The sample holds a few counts of this clonotype. V is TRBV4-1 and J is TRBJ1-2; TRBD1 aligns across 10 bases. The length of the CDR3 is 15 residues. The V gene's germline CDR1 is MGHRA and CDR2 YSYEKL. After removal of 5 bases from V and 6 bases from J, the junction contained 9 bases not matched to a gene. CDR3 bases: TGCGCCAGCAGCACGACAGGGGGCGCGGTGGATGGCTACACCTTC. Residues: CASSTTGGAVDGYTF.

The sample holds a few counts of this clonotype. The chain carries TRBV20-1 and TRBJ1-1; a possible D gene is TRBD1 (6 bases). With 0 bases removed from V and 3 bases from J, the gap between germline ends came to 11 bases. Germline assignment: CDR1 DFQATT and CDR2 SNEGSKA (reference sequence). The CDR3 totals 14 residues. CDR3 region: CSARDQDRYTEAFF. The CDR3 DNA reads as TGCAGTGCTAGAGATCAGGACAGATACACTGAAGCTTTCTTT.

The chain employs TRBV11-2 and TRBJ2-7; D is possibly TRBD2 (6 bases). Per germline, CDR1 SGHAT and CDR2 FQNNGV. The CDR3 extends over 17 amino acids. Trimming stripped 1 base from V and 2 bases from J, with 18 bases between. The CDR3 nucleotides are TGTGCCAGCAGCTTAGTGCCTCAGGGATCGGGGGCCTACGAGCAGTACTTC. Protein: CASSLVPQGSGAYEQYF.

The CDR3 DNA reads TGTGCCAGCAGCCAAACGCTAGCCGGGGAGCTGTTTTTT. Its protein is CASSQTLAGELFF. The rearrangement joins TRBV3-1 to TRBJ2-2; D ambiguous. The germline V gene has CDR1 LGHDT and CDR2 YNNKEL (reference sequence). The V end lost 2 bases, the J end lost 6 bases, and 7 bases lay between the germline ends. This CDR3 region has 13 residues.

This clonotype was seen only a few times. The V and J genes are TRBV28 and TRBJ2-6; TRBD2 is a possible D gene (5 bases). The V end was cut by 7 bases, the J end by 3 bases, with 16 bases between. This CDR3 comprises 16 residues. Germline CDR1 is MDHEN and CDR2 is SYDVKM. The CDR3 DNA reads TGTGCCAGCACAAGTACCGACGGGATTGGGGCCAACGTCCTGACTTTC. Encoded protein: CASTSTDGIGANVLTF.